The 9 T cell receptor beta chains below were found in one sample sequenced in a study of shared clonotypes between healthy human individuals. Method: immunoSEQ multiplex PCR; TCRdb's copy keeps in-frame clones and lacks some. The table records about 2.4 million clones, approximately 94% of them present only once. Sample: naive CD4+ T cells sorted from blood. As for subset: CD45RA+ positively selected. These receptors were collected from a man younger than 35 in good health.

The chain has TRBV30 and TRBJ2-5; 8 nucleotides agree with TRBD1. The CDR3 is 16 residues long. Unmatched junction bases numbered 11, after V lost 0 bases and J lost 5 bases. Per germline, CDR1 GTSNPN and CDR2 SVGIG (reference sequence). CDR3 in amino acids: CAWSVWAGGRSETQYF. Here the CDR3 DNA reads TGTGCCTGGAGTGTATGGGCAGGGGGCCGTAGTGAGACCCAGTACTTC.

With regard to this clone: Other DNA sequences in this specimen translate into the identical CDR3. The gene calls are TRBV5-1 and TRBJ2-3, with TRBD1 matching over 12 bases. The germline gives CDR1 SGHRS, CDR2 YFSETQ. The V and J ends lost 0 bases and 1 base, in that order; junction bases with no gene match: 6. The CDR3 length is 18 residues. The CDR3 DNA reads TGCGCCAGCAGCTTGGCGGGACAGGGGGCATTTGGCACAGATACGCAGTATTTT. Amino acid sequence: CASSLAGQGAFGTDTQYF.

The V gene is TRBV7-2, the J gene TRBJ2-1, with TRBD1 as a possible D gene (5 bases). Per the germline V gene, CDR1 is SGHTA and CDR2 is FQGNSA. The length of the CDR3 is 15 residues. Trimming stripped 5 bases from V and 3 bases from J, with 14 bases between. The CDR3 here is CASSLLGPLYNEQFF. The DNA of the CDR3 is TGTGCCAGCAGCCTCTTGGGGCCCCTCTACAATGAGCAGTTCTTC.

The chain combines TRBV11-2 with TRBJ2-7; D is unresolved. Per the germline V gene, CDR1 is SGHAT and CDR2 is FQNNGV. The V end was cut by 11 bases, the J end by 0 bases, with 14 bases between. The length of the CDR3 is 13 residues. The CDR3 is CAGLIRSSYEQYF. The CDR3 DNA follows: TGTGCCGGCTTAATAAGGAGCTCCTACGAGCAGTACTTC.

The chain recombines TRBV6-5 with TRBJ1-3; D is perhaps TRBD1 (6 bases). This CDR3 is 16 amino acids long. Trimming removed 3 bases from V and 0 bases from J, with 12 bases in between. Germline V gene lookup returns CDR1 MNHEY and CDR2 SVGAGI. DNA for the CDR3: TGTGCCAGCAGTTATTCCAGGGACATCTCTGGAAACACCATATATTTT. It codes for CASSYSRDISGNTIYF.

This chain links TRBV30 with TRBJ1-2, with 8 bases that match TRBD1. This CDR3 has 16 residues. The germline gives CDR1 GTSNPN, CDR2 SVGIG (reference sequence). With 5 bases clipped from V and 6 bases from J, the junction kept 17 bases outside the gene matches. The CDR3 loop is CAWGPSLRGQVDGYTF. The CDR3 coding sequence is TGTGCCTGGGGCCCCTCCCTCAGGGGGCAAGTGGATGGCTACACCTTC.

V usage is TRBV28 and J usage is TRBJ2-7, with D uncertain. Germline V CDR1 and CDR2: MDHEN, SYDVKM. The CDR3 loop spans 11 amino acids. V shed 4 bases and J shed 6 bases, with 7 bases lying between them. CDR3: CASSSRLEQYF. The CDR3 DNA sequence: TGTGCCAGCAGTTCCAGACTCGAGCAGTACTTC.

The gene calls are TRBV28 and TRBJ2-1; D gene unclear. From germline, CDR1 is MDHEN and CDR2 SYDVKM. V lost 7 bases to trimming and J lost 9 bases, with 16 bases between them. This CDR3 comprises 13 residues. The CDR3 DNA reads as TGTGCCAGCACTGCAGATCTCAGTGGTGAGCAGTTCTTC. The encoded protein is CASTADLSGEQFF.

With regard to this clone: The same CDR3 also results from other DNA sequences found in this sample. V usage is TRBV5-4 and J usage is TRBJ2-3; D might be TRBD2 (5 bases). V lost 0 bases, J lost 3 bases, and 8 bases lay in between. Germline V gene data show CDR1 as SGHNT and CDR2 as YYREEE (reference sequence). The CDR3 contains 14 residues. The CDR3 protein is CASSLGGFTDTQYF. As DNA, the CDR3 is TGTGCCAGCAGCTTGGGCGGGTTTACAGATACGCAGTATTTT.